The 18 T cell receptor beta chains reported below all come from one sample, sequenced in a study of vaccination effects on CD4 cells after COVID-19. These receptors have no identified antigens. Sequenced by immunoSEQ multiplex PCR; TCRdb stores in-frame clones only, minus some. This table has tens of thousands of clones, about four fifths appearing once. Viral peptide pool expansion of antigen-specific CD4+ T cells preceded sequencing in the ViraFEST assay. At the end of about ten days of culture, CD4+ T cells were isolated. The input for sequencing was CD4+ T cells from PBMCs cultured with HCoV-229E spike peptides, taken before COVID-19 vaccination. These receptor sequences come from a human donor who received a COVID-19 vaccine.

This clone was recorded only once. The genes are TRBV6-5 and TRBJ1-5; TRBD1 matches at 7 bases. V gave up 8 bases and J gave up 4 bases; unmatched junction bases: 11. The CDR3 has 15 amino acids. Germline CDR1 MNHEY, CDR2 SVGAGI. The CDR3 nucleotides read TGTGCCAGCCAGGGGGGGTTAGCAATTAATCAGCCCCAGCATTTT. Translation: CASQGGLAINQPQHF.

The chain links TRBV5-1 to TRBJ2-3, with TRBD2 matching over 12 bases. With 3 bases clipped from V and 5 bases from J, the junction kept 7 bases outside the gene matches. This CDR3 comprises 16 residues. Germline CDR1 and CDR2: SGHRS and YFSETQ. CDR3 loop: CASSSLAGGSGDTQYF. CDR3 nucleotides: TGCGCCAGCAGCTCGCTAGCGGGGGGGTCAGGAGATACGCAGTATTTT.

V is TRBV21-1 and J is TRBJ2-7. TRBV21-1 is flagged as a pseudogene. The CDR3 contains 15 residues. Here the CDR3 DNA reads TGTGCCAGCAGCAAAACTAGTGTGGGGCCCTACGAGCAGTACGTC. It encodes CASSKTSVGPYEQYV.

The chain recombines TRBV6-5 with TRBJ2-1; maybe TRBD2 (6 bases). Germline V gives CDR1 MNHEY, CDR2 SVGAGI. V was clipped by 2 bases and J by 9 bases, with 14 bases between them. CDR3 length: 14 amino acids. The CDR3 coding sequence is TGTGCCAGCAGTTACGACGGGACTCGTCTTGAGCAGTTCTTC. Encoded protein: CASSYDGTRLEQFF.

The chain combines TRBV3-1 (or the pseudogene TRBV3-2) with TRBJ2-4; TRBD1 matches 8 bases. The CDR3 has 19 amino acids. Germline-derived CDR1 and CDR2 are LGHDT and YNNKEL (reference sequence). The V segment lost 6 bases and the J segment 3 bases; nucleotides outside the gene matches: 19. CDR3 nucleotides: TGTGCCAGCAGTCAGTCACGGGCAGGGGGCTCGATTGGCAAAAACATTCAGTACTTC. Translation gives CASSQSRAGGSIGKNIQYF.

The rearrangement uses TRBV19 and TRBJ2-6; D perhaps matches TRBD1 (5 bases). This CDR3 is built from 14 residues. V was cut by 8 bases and J by 0 bases, with 8 bases left in between. From germline, CDR1 is LNHDA and CDR2 SQIVND (reference sequence). Here the CDR3 reads CASVDSSGANVLTF. The CDR3 bases are TGTGCCAGTGTCGACAGCTCTGGGGCCAACGTCCTGACTTTC.

The genes are TRBV24-1 and TRBJ2-5, with a tentative D call TRBD1 (6 bases). V lost 3 bases and J 0 bases, leaving 10 bases between the germline ends. Germline CDR1 reads KGHDR; CDR2 reads SFDVKD. This CDR3 has 15 residues. CDR3 coding DNA: TGTGCCACCAGTGATACAACAGGGTACCAAGAGACCCAGTACTTC. Translated, it gives CATSDTTGYQETQYF.

The chain joins TRBV6-6 to TRBJ2-5, with D perhaps matching TRBD2 (7 bases). The CDR3 has 15 residues. In germline, CDR1 is MNHNY, CDR2 SVGAGI (reference sequence). Trimming removed 0 bases at V and 6 bases at J, with 14 bases between. DNA for the CDR3: TGTGCCAGCAGTTACTCGACGGGGGGCGGAAAGACCCAGTACTTC. It specifies CASSYSTGGGKTQYF.

The chain joins TRBV12-3 or TRBV12-4 to TRBJ1-2; 7 nucleotides match TRBD1. The CDR3 contains 13 residues. The junction had 7 bases not matched to a gene; V was cut back by 6 bases and J by 6 bases. The CDR3 is CASRPRQGDGYTF. The CDR3 DNA reads TGTGCCAGCAGGCCTCGACAGGGCGATGGCTACACCTTC.

There are a few counts of this clone. This chain joins TRBV5-1 and TRBJ2-3; D possibly corresponds to TRBD1 (5 bases). This CDR3 has 13 residues. V was pared by 3 bases and J by 2 bases, with 7 bases between. Germline CDR1 and CDR2: SGHRS and YFSETQ. This chain's CDR3 is CASSSGNTDTQYF. The CDR3 DNA sequence: TGCGCCAGCAGCTCAGGGAACACAGATACGCAGTATTTT.

The chain joins TRBV6-5 to TRBJ1-1; D is undetermined. The V gene lost 6 bases and the J gene lost 1 base, with 12 bases spanning the gap. The CDR3 totals 14 residues. Per germline, CDR1 MNHEY and CDR2 SVGAGI. The CDR3 sequence is CASRRKRENTEAFF. CDR3 coding DNA: TGTGCCAGCAGACGGAAGCGTGAGAACACTGAAGCTTTCTTT.

This clone was counted a single time. This chain joins TRBV28 and TRBJ1-1, with a tentative D call TRBD1 (5 bases). The CDR3 is 17 amino acids. CDR1 MDHEN and CDR2 SYDVKM come from the germline V gene. With 6 bases removed from V and 4 bases from J, the gap between germline ends came to 24 bases. The CDR3, as DNA: TGTGCCAGCAGCCGGCTTCGAGGGGTGGAGAGTACCACTGAAGCTTTCTTT. Encoded protein: CASSRLRGVESTTEAFF.

This rearrangement joins TRBV5-1 to TRBJ2-5; D unclear. CDR1 and CDR2 (germline): SGHRS, YFSETQ. The CDR3 covers 13 residues. The V end was cut by 0 bases, the J end by 2 bases, with 5 bases between. Here the CDR3 reads CASSLAVQETQYF. The CDR3 DNA is TGCGCCAGCAGCTTGGCGGTTCAAGAGACCCAGTACTTC.

The chain employs TRBV3-1 (or the pseudogene TRBV3-2) and TRBJ2-4; the D is unclear. There are 14 residues in the CDR3. Germline V gene sequence: CDR1 LGHDT, CDR2 YNNKEL (reference sequence). Trimming cost V 3 bases and J 6 bases, with 12 bases left between them. CDR3 sequence (DNA): TGTGCCAGCAGCCAGGCCGGCCTTGCAAACATTCAGTACTTC. Encoded protein: CASSQAGLANIQYF.

This clone was picked up a small number of times. V and J are TRBV29-1 and TRBJ1-2; D ambiguous. Germline V CDR1 and CDR2: SQVTM, ANQGSEA. V was cut by 0 bases and J by 5 bases, with 7 bases left in between. The CDR3 sequence is 12 residues long. Written as DNA, the CDR3 is TGCAGCGTTGAAGAGTCAGGTTATGGCTACACCTTC. Translated, it gives CSVEESGYGYTF.

The V and J genes are TRBV7-2 and TRBJ1-5; D gene uncertain. Germline CDR1 is SGHTA and CDR2 is FQGNSA. This CDR3 has 14 residues. V was trimmed by 1 base and J by 4 bases, leaving 8 bases between them. As DNA, the CDR3 is TGTGCCAGCAGCTTAGATTACAGTAATCAGCCCCAGCATTTT. Protein product: CASSLDYSNQPQHF.

CDR3 loop: CATSDFRGIGGELFF. The DNA of the CDR3 is TGTGCCACCAGTGATTTCAGGGGAATTGGCGGGGAGCTGTTTTTT. V and J are TRBV24-1 and TRBJ2-2; D possibly corresponds to TRBD1 (6 bases). The CDR3 extends over 15 amino acids. The V gene's germline CDR1 is KGHDR and CDR2 SFDVKD. The V end was cut by 1 base, the J end by 7 bases, with 12 bases between.

The V gene is TRBV6-5, the J gene TRBJ1-2; D gene unclear. CDR3 length: 15 amino acids. The germline V gene encodes CDR1 MNHEY and CDR2 SVGAGI. The V and J ends lost 7 bases and 8 bases respectively, with 23 bases between them. Here the CDR3 DNA reads TGTGCCAGCACCACAACCGGGGTTAATTCAGGAGGCTACACCTTC. As protein: CASTTTGVNSGGYTF.